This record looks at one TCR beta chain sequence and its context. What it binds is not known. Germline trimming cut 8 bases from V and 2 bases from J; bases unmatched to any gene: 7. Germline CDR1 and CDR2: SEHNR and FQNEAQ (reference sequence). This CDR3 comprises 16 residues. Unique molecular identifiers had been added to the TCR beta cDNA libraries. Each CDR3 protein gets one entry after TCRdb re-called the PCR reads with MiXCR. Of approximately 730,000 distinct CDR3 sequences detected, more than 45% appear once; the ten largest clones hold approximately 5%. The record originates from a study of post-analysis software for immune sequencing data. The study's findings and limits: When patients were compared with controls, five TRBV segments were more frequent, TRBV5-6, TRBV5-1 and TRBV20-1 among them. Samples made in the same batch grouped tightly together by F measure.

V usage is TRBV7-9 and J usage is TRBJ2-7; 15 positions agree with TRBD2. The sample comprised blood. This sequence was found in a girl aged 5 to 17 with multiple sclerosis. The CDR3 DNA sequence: TGTGCCAGCGCGGGACTAGCGGGAGGCAGTACCTACGAGCAGTACTTC. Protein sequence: CASAGLAGGSTYEQYF.